The 27 T cell receptor beta chains in this list originate from one sample, sequenced in a study of beta chain features in type 1 diabetes. Study-wide findings and caveats: All four CD4+ subsets of Type 1 diabetes patients contained TCRB CDR3s that were moderately but significantly shorter.

The sequenced template was cDNA made from the entire isolated RNA. Only in-frame clones appear in the TCRdb table, and some are missing; sequencing was by immunoSEQ multiplex PCR. The repertoire has around 130,000 clones, about 10% of them found once; the top ten carry about 0.7%. These TCRs are of unknown antigen specificity. The specimen sequenced was central memory CD4+ T cells from blood. The origin of the receptors is a man aged 25-40 years with type 1 diabetes.

The chain joins TRBV7-3 to TRBJ2-6; weak D call: TRBD2 (5 bases). V shed 1 base and J shed 4 bases, with 8 bases lying between them. The CDR3 spans 15 residues. Germline loops: CDR1 SGHTA, CDR2 FQGTGA. As DNA, the CDR3 is TGTGCCAGCAGCTTAATGCCGGGGGGGGCCAACGTCCTGACTTTC. Translated, it gives CASSLMPGGANVLTF. Combining the CDR3 with reference TRBV7-3 and TRBJ2-6 gives the whole variable domain GAGVSQTPSNKVTEKGKYVELRCDPISGHTALYWYRQSLGQGPEFLIYFQGTGAADDSGLPNDRFFAVRPEGSVSTLKIQRTERGDSAVYLCASSLMPGGANVLTFGAGSRLTVL.

Many counts were recorded for this clone. The rearrangement joins TRBV7-2 to TRBJ2-1; 8 bases match TRBD2. The CDR3 has 15 residues. Germline-derived CDR1 and CDR2 are SGHTA and FQGNSA. The trim removed 1 base at V and 2 bases at J, leaving 1 base unmatched. CDR3 sequence: CASSLGAGAYNEQFF. CDR3 nucleotide sequence: TGTGCCAGCAGCTTAGGAGCGGGAGCCTACAATGAGCAGTTCTTC.

The chain has TRBV11-2 and TRBJ2-2, with 9 bases matching TRBD1. J lost 4 bases, V lost 6 bases, and 3 bases had no gene match. This CDR3 contains 14 residues. Germline V CDR1 and CDR2: SGHAT, FQNNGV. The CDR3 DNA reads as TGTGCCAGCAGGACAGGGGGGGTCACCGGGGAGCTGTTTTTT. Translated: CASRTGGVTGELFF.

V and J are TRBV6-5 and TRBJ2-7, with TRBD1 as a possible D gene (5 bases). The V end was cut by 5 bases, the J end by 6 bases, with 20 bases between. CDR1 and CDR2 (germline): MNHEY, SVGAGI. CDR3 length equals 15 residues. This CDR3 is CASSGAKGPTGEQYF. The CDR3 DNA reads as TGTGCCAGCAGTGGGGCTAAGGGGCCGACTGGCGAGCAGTACTTC.

This clone was counted only a few times. The genes are TRBV28 and TRBJ1-4, with D unclear. The ends were cut back, 4 bases at V and 0 bases at J, with 9 bases in the middle. The CDR3 loop spans 15 amino acids. CDR1 is MDHEN, CDR2 SYDVKM, per germline. As DNA, the CDR3 is TGTGCCAGCAGTTGGCGGGCAGCAACTAATGAAAAACTGTTTTTT. It translates to CASSWRAATNEKLFF.

In its sample, this clone was seen a few times. The chain couples TRBV2 to TRBJ2-1; 10 bases match TRBD2. The V segment lost 6 bases and the J segment 8 bases; nucleotides outside the gene matches: 10. Per germline, CDR1 SNHLY and CDR2 FYNNEI. The CDR3 has 15 residues. This CDR3 reads CASRIPERGGYEQFF. CDR3 nucleotides: TGTGCCAGCAGAATCCCAGAGCGGGGGGGCTATGAGCAGTTCTTC.

DNA for the CDR3: TGTGCCAGCAGCCCGGGGGGCCTCTCCTACAATGAGCAGTTCTTC. Its protein product is CASSPGGLSYNEQFF. The rearrangement joins TRBV28 to TRBJ2-1; perhaps TRBD2 as D (7 bases). Germline CDR1 and CDR2: MDHEN and SYDVKM. This CDR3 region has 15 residues. Trimming shortened V by 6 bases and J by 0 bases, and 12 bases separated the two germline ends.

A few counts support this clone. V usage is TRBV11-1 and J usage is TRBJ2-1; possible D gene TRBD2, 5 bases. CDR1 is SGHAT and CDR2 is FQDESV in the germline V gene (reference sequence). The CDR3 length is 14 residues. The ends were cut back, 5 bases at V and 3 bases at J, with 11 bases in the middle. CDR3 DNA sequence: TGTGCCAGCAGCGGCGGACGGGGCTACAATGAGCAGTTCTTC. It yields the protein CASSGGRGYNEQFF.

This clone was detected many times. The chain is built from TRBV19 and TRBJ2-7, with 9 bases matching TRBD1. V lost 5 bases, J lost 5 bases, and 16 bases stayed unmatched. The CDR3 contains 17 residues. In germline, CDR1 is LNHDA, CDR2 SQIVND (reference sequence). CDR3 in amino acids: CASSSLRIGTGKNEQYF. The CDR3 region has the DNA TGTGCCAGTAGTTCGCTTCGGATCGGGACAGGGAAGAACGAGCAGTACTTC.

This clone was found a few times. This chain links TRBV5-6 with TRBJ2-5; unclear D gene. CDR1 is SGHDT and CDR2 is YYEEEE in the germline V gene. The CDR3 is 13 residues long. V was shortened by 0 bases and J by 7 bases, with 10 bases between the two germline ends. CDR3 residues: CASSLAGSGTQYF. Written as DNA, the CDR3 is TGTGCCAGCAGCTTGGCCGGTTCAGGGACCCAGTACTTC.

This clone turned up a few times. The CDR3 loop is CASKRTGPFEAFF. The CDR3 nucleotides read TGTGCCAGTAAGAGGACAGGACCGTTTGAAGCTTTCTTT. The chain uses TRBV19 and TRBJ1-1, with 7 bases fitting TRBD1. The germline gives CDR1 LNHDA, CDR2 SQIVND (reference sequence). Losses at the gene ends were 7 bases for V and 7 bases for J; bases not matched to a gene: 9. This CDR3 comprises 13 residues. Supplemented by reference TRBV19 and TRBJ1-1, the full variable domain reads DGGITQSPKYLFRKEGQNVTLSCEQNLNHDAMYWYRQDPGQGLRLIYYSQIVNDFQKGDIAEGYSVSREKKESFPLTVTSAQKNPTAFYLCASKRTGPFEAFFGQGTRLTVV.

The J gene is TRBJ1-4, the V gene TRBV18; TRBD1 aligns across 8 bases. V lost 5 bases, J lost 8 bases, and 7 bases stayed unmatched. The CDR3 is made up of 14 amino acids. The V gene's germline CDR1 is KGHSH and CDR2 LQKENI. The CDR3 loop is CASSEGQGFEKLFF. DNA for the CDR3: TGTGCCAGCTCAGAAGGACAGGGTTTCGAAAAACTGTTTTTT.

The table lists this clone with a few counts. The rearrangement uses TRBV19 and TRBJ1-1, with D perhaps matching TRBD1 (6 bases). The CDR3 has 13 amino acids. Trimming removed 6 bases at V and 5 bases at J, with 13 bases between. The germline V gene has CDR1 LNHDA and CDR2 SQIVND (reference sequence). For the CDR3, the DNA is TGTGCCAGTAGGTCGCGGCAGGGGACTGAAGCTTTCTTT. It specifies CASRSRQGTEAFF.

The CDR3 region has the DNA TGCGCCAGCAGCTTCCGGGGAGGCCAAGAGACCCAGTACTTC. It encodes CASSFRGGQETQYF. The genes are TRBV5-1 and TRBJ2-5; D is perhaps TRBD2 (6 bases). The CDR3 is 14 amino acids. The germline V and J ends were trimmed by 2 bases and 1 base, with 9 bases remaining between them. Germline V gives CDR1 SGHRS, CDR2 YFSETQ.

In this sample, this clone turned up a few times. The rearrangement joins TRBV6-1 to TRBJ2-7; TRBD1 agrees at 9 bases. V lost 11 bases, J lost 3 bases, and 5 bases stayed unmatched. The CDR3 sequence is 12 residues long. CDR1 and CDR2 (germline): MNHNS, SASEGT. The CDR3 region has the DNA TGTGCCGGGGGACAGGGAGGCTACGAGCAGTACTTC. Amino acid sequence: CAGGQGGYEQYF.

J is TRBJ2-7 and V is TRBV5-4, with 9 bases lining up with TRBD1. The CDR3 has 14 amino acids. V trimming: 4 bases; J trimming: 6 bases; junction bases outside the gene matches: 8. CDR1 SGHNT and CDR2 YYREEE come from the germline V gene (reference sequence). DNA of the CDR3: TGTGCCAGCAGCCCGCGGGACAGGGCGGCCGAGCAGTACTTC. Translated: CASSPRDRAAEQYF.

The rearrangement joins TRBV15 to TRBJ2-2, with D hard to call. Per the germline V gene, CDR1 is LNHNV and CDR2 is YYDKDF (reference sequence). The V end was cut by 0 bases, the J end by 9 bases, with 8 bases between. CDR3 length: 13 amino acids. The DNA of the CDR3 is TGTGCCACCAGCAGAGATACTCACTGGGAGCTGTTTTTT. As protein: CATSRDTHWELFF.

This clone was counted only a few times. This chain links TRBV18 with TRBJ1-1, with D tentatively TRBD1 (6 bases). Germline V gene sequence: CDR1 KGHSH, CDR2 LQKENI. V lost 3 bases to trimming and J lost 6 bases, with 11 bases between them. This CDR3 is built from 13 residues. CDR3 sequence: CASSPDSVAEAFF. In nucleotides, the CDR3 is TGTGCCAGCTCACCGGACAGCGTCGCTGAAGCTTTCTTT.

This clone occurred a few times. V and J are TRBV19 and TRBJ2-2, with 8 bases lining up with TRBD1. V lost 1 base and J lost 6; bases outside the gene matches: 1. This CDR3 has 14 residues. Germline V gene data show CDR1 as LNHDA and CDR2 as SQIVND (reference sequence). CDR3 amino acids: CASSIGTGPGELFF. The CDR3 nucleotides read TGTGCCAGTAGTATAGGGACAGGGCCCGGGGAGCTGTTTTTT.

This clone was observed a handful of times. The rearrangement uses TRBV7-3 and TRBJ2-2; D may be TRBD2 (7 bases). The CDR3 is made up of 15 amino acids. From germline, CDR1 is SGHTA and CDR2 FQGTGA. V was cut by 2 bases and J by 7 bases, with 14 bases left in between. CDR3 sequence reads: CASSLSGGEVGELFF. The CDR3 coding sequence is TGTGCCAGCAGCTTATCGGGGGGCGAAGTCGGGGAGCTGTTTTTT.

The CDR3 DNA is TGCAGCGTTTCAACAGGGGCTGGGGAGACCCAGTACTTC. Amino acid sequence: CSVSTGAGETQYF. The rearrangement links TRBV29-1 to TRBJ2-5; 7 nucleotides align to TRBD1. This CDR3 has 13 residues. Germline CDR1 and CDR2: SQVTM and ANQGSEA. J was trimmed by 5 bases and V by 5 bases; bases with no gene match: 8.

The CDR3 loop reads CASSERPGGGYTF. CDR3 DNA: TGTGCCAGCAGTGAGAGGCCGGGAGGGGGCTACACCTTC. This chain uses TRBV2 with TRBJ1-2; no clear D gene. Per germline, CDR1 SNHLY and CDR2 FYNNEI. CDR3 size: 13 residues. Trimming cost V 3 bases and J 8 bases, with 13 bases left between them.

The table lists this clone with a few counts. J is TRBJ2-7 and V is TRBV18; 11 bases align to TRBD1. V dropped 4 bases and J dropped 0; count of bases not matched to a gene: 8. In germline, CDR1 is KGHSH, CDR2 LQKENI. The CDR3 has 17 amino acids. The CDR3 DNA reads as TGTGCCAGCTCACTTTCTCCCGGGACAGGGGGCTCCTACGAGCAGTACTTC. This encodes CASSLSPGTGGSYEQYF.

This clone was counted a few times. The chain carries TRBV7-8 and TRBJ1-3; D remains unclear. Germline CDR1 reads SGHVS; CDR2 reads FQNEAQ. The CDR3 loop spans 14 amino acids. Trimming left V 1 base short and J 4 bases short, with 8 bases between. DNA for the CDR3: TGTGCCAGCAGCTTAGACGGGTTAGGAAACACCATATATTTT. Its translation is CASSLDGLGNTIYF.

The rearrangement uses TRBV4-1 and TRBJ1-5, with a weak D call TRBD1 (6 bases). Trimming removed 5 bases at V and 2 bases at J, with 10 bases between. The CDR3 consists of 14 residues. CDR1 and CDR2 (germline): MGHRA, YSYEKL. CDR3 DNA sequence: TGCGCCAGCAGCGCGGACAGCGGCAATCAGCCCCAGCATTTT. This gives the protein CASSADSGNQPQHF.

CDR3 DNA: TGTGCCAGCAGCACTCAGGACAGGGCAAAGCAGTACTTC. This encodes CASSTQDRAKQYF. The chain recombines TRBV9 with TRBJ2-7, with TRBD1 identical over 8 bases. V gave up 4 bases and J gave up 8 bases; unmatched junction bases: 8. This CDR3 spans 13 amino acids. CDR1 and CDR2 (germline): SGDLS, YYNGEE.

CDR3 sequence (DNA): TGTGCCAGCTCTATGAGGAACACTGAAGCTTTCTTT. This encodes CASSMRNTEAFF. V usage is TRBV2 and J usage is TRBJ1-1; no firm D call. Trimming left V 8 bases short and J 1 base short, with 8 bases between. Germline CDR1 reads SNHLY; CDR2 reads FYNNEI. The CDR3 sequence is 12 residues long.